The 18 T cell receptor beta chains reported below all come from one sample, sequenced in a study of blood T cell repertoires in COVID-19. The method was immunoSEQ multiplex PCR; TCRdb's version includes in-frame clones alone and lacks a portion of them. In the table there are about 270,000 clones, about 88% of which are singletons. The sequencing sample was made of PBMCs or T cells enriched from blood (not recorded which). These receptors were obtained from a woman between 45 and 65 years old who had recovered from COVID-19.

This rearrangement joins TRBV28 to TRBJ1-1; D is undetermined. Germline CDR1 is MDHEN and CDR2 is SYDVKM. This CDR3 has 17 amino acids. Between the trimmed V and J ends, which lost 5 bases and 8 bases, there was a span of 27 bases. The CDR3 spells CASSAPGWAAGSREAFF. The CDR3 region has the DNA TGTGCCAGCAGTGCGCCGGGCTGGGCAGCGGGGAGTCGAGAAGCTTTCTTT.

The V and J genes are TRBV6-5 and TRBJ2-1, with D unclear. The germline V gene has CDR1 MNHEY and CDR2 SVGAGI. CDR3 size: 13 residues. V was trimmed by 8 bases and J by 5 bases, leaving 13 bases between them. The CDR3 region is CASLDFFHNEQFF. The CDR3 DNA reads TGTGCCAGCCTTGACTTTTTCCACAATGAGCAGTTCTTC.

V and J are TRBV11-2 and TRBJ1-3; 7 bases match TRBD1. CDR3 length equals 15 residues. Unmatched junction bases numbered 7, after V lost 4 bases and J lost 4 bases. CDR1 is SGHAT, CDR2 FQNNGV, per germline. The CDR3 coding sequence is TGTGCCAGCAGCTCAGGGACAGTGCGAGGAAACACCATATATTTT. Encoded protein: CASSSGTVRGNTIYF.

The chain uses TRBV7-3 and TRBJ2-1; 8 bases align to TRBD1. The V gene's germline CDR1 is SGHTA and CDR2 FQGTGA. The CDR3 is 15 amino acids. Germline trimming cut 4 bases from V and 0 bases from J; bases unmatched to any gene: 2. This CDR3 reads CASSSTGGSYNEQFF. The DNA of the CDR3 is TGTGCCAGCAGCTCAACAGGGGGCTCCTACAATGAGCAGTTCTTC.

This chain connects TRBV10-3 to TRBJ2-3; 12 bases fit TRBD2. The trim removed 1 base at V and 4 bases at J, leaving 6 bases unmatched. The germline V gene has CDR1 ENHRY and CDR2 SYGVKD. CDR3 length: 17 residues. The CDR3 sequence: CAISEFTSGRKADTQYF. The CDR3 DNA sequence: TGTGCCATCAGTGAGTTTACTAGCGGGAGGAAGGCAGATACGCAGTATTTT.

The chain recombines TRBV7-2 with TRBJ2-1; 7 nucleotides agree with TRBD1. The CDR3 is 15 amino acids. J gave up 4 bases and V 1 base, and 4 bases lay outside the gene matches. Germline loops: CDR1 SGHTA, CDR2 FQGNSA. DNA for the CDR3: TGTGCCAGCAGCTTAGAGGGACAGACATACAATGAGCAGTTCTTC. Translating it yields CASSLEGQTYNEQFF.

This chain connects TRBV5-6 to TRBJ2-7; 9 bases map to TRBD1. The CDR3 consists of 15 residues. V trimming: 4 bases; J trimming: 3 bases; junction bases outside the gene matches: 8. The V gene's germline CDR1 is SGHDT and CDR2 YYEEEE. CDR3 nucleotide sequence: TGTGCCAGCAGCGGCACAGGGGGCTCTTTCTACGAGCAGTACTTC. Translating gives CASSGTGGSFYEQYF.

In its sample, this clone was seen once. This rearrangement joins TRBV19 to TRBJ2-7, with TRBD2 identical over 11 bases. V lost 4 bases and J lost 0; bases outside the gene matches: 8. The CDR3 spans 17 residues. Germline CDR1 and CDR2: LNHDA and SQIVND (reference sequence). CDR3 nucleotides: TGTGCCAGTAGTAATGCTGGAACTAGCGGGAGCTCCTACGAGCAGTACTTC. It encodes CASSNAGTSGSSYEQYF. The variable domain in full, completed from reference TRBV19 and TRBJ2-7, reads DGGITQSPKYLFRKEGQNVTLSCEQNLNHDAMYWYRQDPGQGLRLIYYSQIVNDFQKGDIAEGYSVSREKKESFPLTVTSAQKNPTAFYLCASSNAGTSGSSYEQYFGPGTRLTVT.

The chain employs TRBV5-6 and TRBJ2-7, with D tentatively TRBD1 (5 bases). CDR3 length equals 13 residues. Germline CDR1 is SGHDT and CDR2 is YYEEEE. Trimming shortened V by 1 base and J by 4 bases, and 9 bases separated the two germline ends. The CDR3 sequence is CASSLTRAYEQYF. The CDR3 DNA follows: TGTGCCAGCAGCTTGACCAGGGCTTACGAGCAGTACTTC.

This chain connects TRBV5-1 to TRBJ1-1, with D perhaps matching TRBD1 (6 bases). Trimming took off 0 bases at V and 0 bases at J, with 12 bases between the two ends. The CDR3 has 16 amino acids. Per the germline V gene, CDR1 is SGHRS and CDR2 is YFSETQ. The CDR3 loop is CASSLVGGGVNTEAFF. The CDR3 region has the DNA TGCGCCAGCAGCTTGGTTGGGGGCGGAGTGAACACTGAAGCTTTCTTT.

The CDR3 here is CAISESIVLAGAGTQYF. DNA for the CDR3: TGTGCCATCAGTGAGTCGATTGTACTAGCGGGAGCGGGGACCCAGTACTTC. The V gene is TRBV10-3, the J gene TRBJ2-5; 11 bases match TRBD2. The ends lost 0 bases at V and 7 bases at J; junction bases unmatched: 10. The CDR3 runs 17 residues. Germline assignment: CDR1 ENHRY and CDR2 SYGVKD.

The V gene is TRBV28, the J gene TRBJ2-7; weak D call: TRBD2 (6 bases). This CDR3 is 14 amino acids long. Germline V gives CDR1 MDHEN, CDR2 SYDVKM. Trimming stripped 6 bases from V and 3 bases from J, with 15 bases between. CDR3 nucleotide sequence: TGTGCCAGCAGGGGGACTTCCCTTTACTACGAGCAGTACTTC. Protein sequence: CASRGTSLYYEQYF.

The chain combines TRBV7-9 with TRBJ1-2; no clear D gene. Trimming took off 1 base at V and 1 base at J, with 7 bases between the two ends. This CDR3 region has 14 residues. CDR1 is SEHNR, CDR2 FQNEAQ, per germline (reference sequence). Here the CDR3 DNA reads TGTGCCAGCAGCTTAGATGTCTATAACTATGGCTACACCTTC. It codes for CASSLDVYNYGYTF.

The chain joins TRBV2 to TRBJ2-3; D gene ambiguous. Trimming pared 6 bases from V and 6 bases from J, leaving 10 bases between. This CDR3 comprises 12 residues. Germline-derived CDR1 and CDR2 are SNHLY and FYNNEI. The CDR3 reads CASRLALDTQYF. CDR3 sequence (DNA): TGTGCCAGCAGACTCGCGCTGGATACGCAGTATTTT.

This clone showed up just once. The chain recombines TRBV16 with TRBJ1-1; 7 bases agree with TRBD1. Germline lookup yields CDR1 KGHSY and CDR2 FQNENV. The CDR3 consists of 16 residues. V trimming: 1 base; J trimming: 0 bases; junction bases outside the gene matches: 5. Here the CDR3 reads CASSQLGGTVNTEAFF. CDR3 nucleotide sequence: TGTGCCAGCAGCCAATTGGGTGGGACAGTGAACACTGAAGCTTTCTTT.

The chain is built from TRBV5-5 and TRBJ1-4; D remains ambiguous. The germline CDR1 and CDR2 sequences are SGHKS and YYEKEE (reference sequence). V shed 0 bases and J shed 0 bases, with 6 bases lying between them. The CDR3 loop spans 15 amino acids. CDR3 bases: TGTGCCAGCAGCTTGGTCGCGACAACTAATGAAAAACTGTTTTTT. It encodes CASSLVATTNEKLFF. Full variable domain (remainder filled in from reference TRBV5-5 and TRBJ1-4): DAGVTQSPTHLIKTRGQQVTLRCSPISGHKSVSWYQQVLGQGPQFIFQYYEKEERGRGNFPDRFSARQFPNYSSELNVNALLLGDSALYLCASSLVATTNEKLFFGSGTQLSVL.

The V call is TRBV9, the J call TRBJ2-1; 9 nucleotides agree with TRBD2. J lost 4 bases, V lost 3 bases, and 5 bases had no gene match. Germline CDR1 and CDR2: SGDLS and YYNGEE. This CDR3 has 15 residues. CDR3 bases: TGTGCCAGCAGCGAAGCTAGCGGGATATACAATGAGCAGTTCTTC. It yields the protein CASSEASGIYNEQFF.

This clone appeared a single time. The chain joins TRBV10-1 to TRBJ2-3, with TRBD2 identical over 8 bases. J lost 7 bases, V lost 0 bases, and 6 bases had no gene match. The length of the CDR3 is 15 residues. Germline CDR1 WNHNN, CDR2 SYGVQD (reference sequence). The DNA for the CDR3 is TGCGCCAGCAGTGAGTCGGGTCGGGAGGGGTATACGCAGTATTTT. Protein: CASSESGREGYTQYF.